This TCR beta chain was identified during a study of T cell responses to AZD1222 COVID-19 vaccine. Study-wide points: It was only after the peak T cell response that any repertoires were sampled.

Using immunoSEQ multiplex PCR, the repertoire was profiled, and TCRdb retains in-frame clones only, with some absent. The top ten clones hold roughly 13% of a sample with roughly 100,000 clones, approximately 90% of them seen once. The germline V gene has CDR1 PRHDT and CDR2 FYEKMQ (reference sequence). CDR3 length: 18 residues. Of note for this clone: Antigen specificity is unknown. At one boundary the junction diverges from the germline segment, which might be a read error.

This sequence joins TRBV13 and TRBJ2-2; weak D call: TRBD2 (6 bases). Here the sequenced sample was peripheral blood, taken on day 0 of AZD1222 vaccination. The receptor comes from an adult in good health. This CDR3 reads CASSLDGRRGGNTGELFF. CDR3 sequence (DNA): TGTGCCAGCAGTTTAGATGGACGGAGGGGAGGGAACACCGGGGAGCTGTTTTTT.